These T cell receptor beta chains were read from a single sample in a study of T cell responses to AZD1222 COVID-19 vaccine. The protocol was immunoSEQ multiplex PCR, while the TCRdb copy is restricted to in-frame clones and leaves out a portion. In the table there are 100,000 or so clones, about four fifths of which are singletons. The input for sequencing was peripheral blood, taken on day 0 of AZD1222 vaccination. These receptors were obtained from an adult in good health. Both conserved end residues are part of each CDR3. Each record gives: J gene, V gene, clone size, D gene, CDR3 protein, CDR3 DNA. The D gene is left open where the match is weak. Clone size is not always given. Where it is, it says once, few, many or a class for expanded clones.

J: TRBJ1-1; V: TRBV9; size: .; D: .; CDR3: CASSADFGGAYEAFF; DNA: TGTGCCAGCAGCGCTGACTTCGGTGGGGCCTACGAAGCTTTCTTT
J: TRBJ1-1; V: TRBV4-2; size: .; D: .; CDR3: CASSQEIPVEGTEAFF; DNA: TGTGCCAGCAGCCAAGAAATCCCGGTCGAGGGTACTGAAGCTTTCTTT
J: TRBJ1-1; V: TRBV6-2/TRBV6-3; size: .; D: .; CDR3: CASSYSSTEAFF; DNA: TGTGCCAGCAGTTACTCTAGTACTGAAGCTTTCTTT
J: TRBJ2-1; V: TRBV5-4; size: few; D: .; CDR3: CASSGGDYNEQFF; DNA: TGTGCCAGCAGCGGAGGTGACTACAATGAGCAGTTCTTC
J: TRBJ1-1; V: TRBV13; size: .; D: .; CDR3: CASSLVGSTEAFF; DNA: TGTGCCAGCAGCTTAGTAGGTAGCACTGAAGCTTTCTTT
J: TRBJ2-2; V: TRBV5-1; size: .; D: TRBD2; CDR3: CASSARGDNTGELFF; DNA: TGCGCCAGCAGCGCCCGGGGGGACAACACCGGGGAGCTGTTTTTT
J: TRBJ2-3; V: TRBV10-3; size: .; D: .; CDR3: CAISEVLLVITDTQYF; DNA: TGTGCCATCAGTGAAGTCCTACTAGTGATCACAGATACGCAGTATTTT
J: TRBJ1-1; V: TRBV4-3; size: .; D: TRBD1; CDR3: CASSPGTGRGYTEAFF; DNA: TGCGCCAGCAGCCCAGGGACAGGGAGGGGGTACACTGAAGCTTTCTTT
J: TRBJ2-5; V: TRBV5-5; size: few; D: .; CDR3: CASSPSGGGETQYF; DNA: TGTGCCAGCAGCCCTTCTGGGGGCGGAGAGACCCAGTACTTC
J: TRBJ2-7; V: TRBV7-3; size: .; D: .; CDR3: CASSLTDASYEQYF; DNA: TGTGCCAGCAGCTTGACGGACGCATCCTACGAGCAGTACTTC
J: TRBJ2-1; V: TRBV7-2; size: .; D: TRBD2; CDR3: CASSLTSHNEQFF; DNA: TGTGCCAGCAGCTTGACTAGCCACAATGAGCAGTTCTTC
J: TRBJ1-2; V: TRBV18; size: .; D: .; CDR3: CASSPLDLPASLANYGYTF; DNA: TGTGCCAGCTCACCCCTGGATCTTCCGGCCTCCCTAGCTAACTATGGCTACACCTTC
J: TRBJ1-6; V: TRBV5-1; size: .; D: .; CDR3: CASSLESSFNSPLHF; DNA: TGCGCCAGCAGCTTGGAATCGTCTTTTAATTCACCCCTCCACTTT
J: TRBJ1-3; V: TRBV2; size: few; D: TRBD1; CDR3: CASGTGGSGNTIYF; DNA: TGTGCCAGCGGAACAGGGGGCTCTGGAAACACCATATATTTT
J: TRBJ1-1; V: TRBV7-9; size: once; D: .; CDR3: CASSPGYTEAFF; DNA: TGTGCCAGCAGCCCAGGGTACACTGAAGCTTTCTTT
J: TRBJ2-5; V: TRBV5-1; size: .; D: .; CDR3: CASSLQMQETQYF; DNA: TGCGCCAGCAGCCTACAAATGCAAGAGACCCAGTACTTC
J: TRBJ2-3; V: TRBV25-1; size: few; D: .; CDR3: CASSESSGWPDTQYF; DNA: TGTGCCAGCAGTGAATCGTCAGGGTGGCCAGATACGCAGTATTTT
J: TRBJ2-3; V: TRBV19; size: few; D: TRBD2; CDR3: CASSIDGSGGASTDTQYF; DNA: TGTGCCAGTAGTATAGATGGGAGCGGGGGGGCTAGCACAGATACGCAGTATTTT
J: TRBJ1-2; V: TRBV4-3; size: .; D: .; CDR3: CASSPEGGGYTF; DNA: TGCGCCAGCAGCCCTGAGGGCGGTGGCTACACCTTC
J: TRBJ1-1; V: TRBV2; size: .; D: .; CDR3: CASSDLGTEAFF; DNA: TGTGCCAGCAGTGATTTAGGAACTGAAGCTTTCTTT
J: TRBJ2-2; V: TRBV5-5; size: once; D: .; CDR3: CASSLVRRGYANTGELFF; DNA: TGTGCCAGCAGCTTGGTCCGAAGAGGGTATGCGAACACCGGGGAGCTGTTTTTT
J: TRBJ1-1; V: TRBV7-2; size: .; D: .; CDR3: CASSFMGDTEAFF; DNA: TGTGCCAGCAGCTTCATGGGGGACACTGAAGCTTTCTTT
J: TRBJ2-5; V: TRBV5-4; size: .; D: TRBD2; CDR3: CASSLVPAGPGGETQYF; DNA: TGTGCCAGCAGCTTGGTTCCAGCGGGTCCCGGGGGGGAGACCCAGTACTTC
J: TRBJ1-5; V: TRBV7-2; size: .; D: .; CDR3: CASSGGLFNQPQHF; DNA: TGTGCCAGCAGCGGGGGCCTCTTCAATCAGCCCCAGCATTTT
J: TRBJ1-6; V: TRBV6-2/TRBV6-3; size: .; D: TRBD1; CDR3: CASSLQGSSPLHF; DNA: TGTGCCAGCAGTTTACAGGGGAGTTCACCCCTCCACTTT
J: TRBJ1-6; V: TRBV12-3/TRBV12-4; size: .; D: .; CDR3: CASSPGLNSPLHF; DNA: TGTGCCAGCAGTCCCGGCCTGAATTCACCCCTCCACTTT
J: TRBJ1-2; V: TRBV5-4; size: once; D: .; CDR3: CASSLRGYTF; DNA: TGTGCCAGCAGCTTGCGGGGCTACACCTTC
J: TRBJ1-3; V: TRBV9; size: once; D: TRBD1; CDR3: CASSLDRAGNTIYF; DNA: TGTGCCAGCAGTTTGGACAGGGCTGGAAACACCATATATTTT
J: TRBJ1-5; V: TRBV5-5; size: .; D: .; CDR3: CASSPQSWGNQPQHF; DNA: TGTGCCAGCAGCCCACAGTCCTGGGGTAATCAGCCCCAGCATTTT
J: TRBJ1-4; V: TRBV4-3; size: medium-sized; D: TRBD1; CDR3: CASSPEIGTGAEKLFF; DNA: TGCGCCAGCAGCCCGGAGATTGGGACAGGGGCTGAAAAACTGTTTTTT
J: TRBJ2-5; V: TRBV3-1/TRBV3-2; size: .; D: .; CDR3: CASSQEWSGQTQYF; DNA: TGTGCCAGCAGCCAAGAGTGGAGCGGACAGACCCAGTACTTC
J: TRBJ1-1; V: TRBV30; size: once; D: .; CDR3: CAWSVWGTENTEAFF; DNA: TGTGCCTGGAGTGTATGGGGGACGGAGAACACTGAAGCTTTCTTT
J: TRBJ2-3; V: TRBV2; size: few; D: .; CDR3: CASSDLLFSVTDTQYF; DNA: TGTGCCAGCAGTGATCTCCTTTTTAGCGTGACAGATACGCAGTATTTT
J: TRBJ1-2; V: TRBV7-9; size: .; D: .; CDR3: CASSFGAGAGYGYTF; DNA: TGTGCCAGCAGCTTCGGGGCAGGGGCTGGGTATGGCTACACCTTC
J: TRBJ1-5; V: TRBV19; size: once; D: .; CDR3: CASSREGPYQPQHF; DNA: TGTGCCAGTAGTCGGGAGGGGCCGTATCAGCCCCAGCATTTT
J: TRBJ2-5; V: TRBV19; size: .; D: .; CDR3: CASSMLQNYPQYF; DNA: TGTGCCAGTAGTATGCTCCAAAACTATCCCCAGTACTTC
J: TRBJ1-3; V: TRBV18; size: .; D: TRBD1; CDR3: CASSPPSGGSGNTIYF; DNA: TGTGCCAGCTCACCCCCCTCAGGGGGCTCTGGAAACACCATATATTTT
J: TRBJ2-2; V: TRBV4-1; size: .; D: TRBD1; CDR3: CASSDGTGKDTGELFF; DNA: TGCGCCAGCAGCGACGGGACAGGTAAAGACACCGGGGAGCTGTTTTTT
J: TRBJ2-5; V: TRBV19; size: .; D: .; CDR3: CASSGGGGEWKTQYF; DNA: TGTGCCAGTAGCGGTGGTGGGGGCGAATGGAAGACCCAGTACTTC